This TCR beta chain was obtained from a study of beta chain features in type 1 diabetes. Broader study findings: Among all four CD4+ subsets, Type 1 diabetes patients had TCRB CDR3s that were moderately but significantly shorter.

Germline CDR1 is SGHDT and CDR2 is YYEEEE. V was clipped by 1 base and J by 2 bases, with 5 bases between them. This CDR3 has 13 amino acids. On this clone: What it binds is not known.

Expressed TCRB transcripts were sequenced, since all the RNA that had been isolated was reverse transcribed. Approximately 3.9 million reads per sample were averaged for naive, central memory and regulatory samples. Assay: immunoSEQ multiplex PCR; the TCRdb copy retains only in-frame clones and omits some. The sample has 640,000 or so clones, over 11% seen once. Sequenced material: naive CD4+ T cells from blood. The sequence derives from a man aged 18 to 35 with type 1 diabetes. The chain has TRBV5-6 and TRBJ2-3; D unclear. CDR3 sequence (DNA): TGTGCCAGCAGCTTGAAGTCCACAGATACGCAGTATTTT. Protein: CASSLKSTDTQYF.